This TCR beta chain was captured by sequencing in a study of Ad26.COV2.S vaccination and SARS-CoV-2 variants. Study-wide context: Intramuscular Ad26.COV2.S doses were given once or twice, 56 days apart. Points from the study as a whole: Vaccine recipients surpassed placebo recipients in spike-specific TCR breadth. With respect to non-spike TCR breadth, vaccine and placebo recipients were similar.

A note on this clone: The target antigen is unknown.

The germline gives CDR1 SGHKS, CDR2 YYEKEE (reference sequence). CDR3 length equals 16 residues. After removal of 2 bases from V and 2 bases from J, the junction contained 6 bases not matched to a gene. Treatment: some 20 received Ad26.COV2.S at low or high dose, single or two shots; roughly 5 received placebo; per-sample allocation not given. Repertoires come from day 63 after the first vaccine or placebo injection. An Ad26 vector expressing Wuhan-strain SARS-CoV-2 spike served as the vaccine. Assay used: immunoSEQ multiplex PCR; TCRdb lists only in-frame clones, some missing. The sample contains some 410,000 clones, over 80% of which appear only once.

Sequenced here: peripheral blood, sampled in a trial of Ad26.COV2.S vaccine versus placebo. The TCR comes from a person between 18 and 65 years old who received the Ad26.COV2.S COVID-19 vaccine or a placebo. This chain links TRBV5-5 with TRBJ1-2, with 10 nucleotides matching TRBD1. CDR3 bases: TGTGCCAGCAGCTTTGGATTGGACAGGGGGAACTATGGCTACACCTTC. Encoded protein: CASSFGLDRGNYGYTF. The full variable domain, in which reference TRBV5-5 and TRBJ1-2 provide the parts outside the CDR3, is DAGVTQSPTHLIKTRGQQVTLRCSPISGHKSVSWYQQVLGQGPQFIFQYYEKEERGRGNFPDRFSARQFPNYSSELNVNALLLGDSALYLCASSFGLDRGNYGYTFGSGTRLTVV.